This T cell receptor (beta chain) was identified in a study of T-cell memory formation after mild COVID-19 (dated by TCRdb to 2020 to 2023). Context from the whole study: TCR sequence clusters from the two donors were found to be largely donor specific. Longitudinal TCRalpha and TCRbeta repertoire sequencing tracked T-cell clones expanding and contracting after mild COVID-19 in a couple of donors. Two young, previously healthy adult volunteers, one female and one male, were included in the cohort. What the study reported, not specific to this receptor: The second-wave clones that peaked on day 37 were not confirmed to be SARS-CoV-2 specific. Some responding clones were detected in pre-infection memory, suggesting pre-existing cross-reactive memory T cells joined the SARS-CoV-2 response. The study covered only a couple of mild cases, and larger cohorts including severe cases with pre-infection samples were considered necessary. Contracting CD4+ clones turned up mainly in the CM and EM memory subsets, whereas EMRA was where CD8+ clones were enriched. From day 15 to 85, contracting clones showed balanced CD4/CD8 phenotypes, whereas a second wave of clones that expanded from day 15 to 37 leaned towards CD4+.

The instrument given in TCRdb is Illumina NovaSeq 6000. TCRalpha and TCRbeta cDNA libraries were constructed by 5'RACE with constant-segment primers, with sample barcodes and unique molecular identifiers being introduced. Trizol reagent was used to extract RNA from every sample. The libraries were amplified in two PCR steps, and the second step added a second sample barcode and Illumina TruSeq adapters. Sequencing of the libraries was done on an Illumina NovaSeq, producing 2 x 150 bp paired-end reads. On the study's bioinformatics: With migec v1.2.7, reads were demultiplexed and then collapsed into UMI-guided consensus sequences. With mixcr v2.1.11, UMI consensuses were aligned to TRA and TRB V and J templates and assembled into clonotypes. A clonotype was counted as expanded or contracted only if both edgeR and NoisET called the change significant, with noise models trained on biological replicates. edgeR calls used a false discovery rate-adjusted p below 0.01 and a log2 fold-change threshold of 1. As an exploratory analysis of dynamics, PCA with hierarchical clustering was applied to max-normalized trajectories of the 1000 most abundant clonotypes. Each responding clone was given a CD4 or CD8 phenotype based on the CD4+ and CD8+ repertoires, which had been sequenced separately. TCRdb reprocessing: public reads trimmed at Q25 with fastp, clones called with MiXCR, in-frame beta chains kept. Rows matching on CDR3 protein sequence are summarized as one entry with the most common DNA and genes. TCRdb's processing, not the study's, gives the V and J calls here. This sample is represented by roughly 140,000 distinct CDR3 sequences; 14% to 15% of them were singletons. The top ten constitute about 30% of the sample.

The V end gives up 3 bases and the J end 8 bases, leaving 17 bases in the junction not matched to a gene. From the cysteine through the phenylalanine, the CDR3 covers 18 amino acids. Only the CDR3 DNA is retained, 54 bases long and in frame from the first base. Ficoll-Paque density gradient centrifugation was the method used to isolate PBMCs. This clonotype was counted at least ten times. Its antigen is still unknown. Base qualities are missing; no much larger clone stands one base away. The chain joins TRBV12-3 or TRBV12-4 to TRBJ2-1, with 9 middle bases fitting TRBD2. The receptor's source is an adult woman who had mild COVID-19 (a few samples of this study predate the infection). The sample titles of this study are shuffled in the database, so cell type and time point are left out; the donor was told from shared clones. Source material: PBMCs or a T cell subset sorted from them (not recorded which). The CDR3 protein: CASSFPSVPGLATDEQFF. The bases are TGTGCCAGCAGTTTCCCTAGCGTTCCGGGACTAGCCACGGATGAGCAGTTCTTC.